This TCR beta chain was retrieved from a study of CD8 T cells in Susac syndrome. The RNA input was roughly 0.45 to 1 ug, and it was reverse transcribed with random hexamers. An immunoSEQ multiplex PCR generated amplified TCR beta CDR3 products spanning 54 Vbeta and 13 Jbeta. TCRdb passed the immunoSEQ multiplex PCR reads through MiXCR, listing each CDR3 protein once. Among around 270,000 distinct CDR3 sequences listed, 75% to 85% were seen once. This CDR3 comprises 14 residues. CDR1 is LNHNV, CDR2 YYDKDF, per germline (reference sequence). The V segment lost 2 bases and the J segment 7 bases; nucleotides outside the gene matches: 6. Treatment-naive patients with stable or active relapsing-remitting disease served as multiple sclerosis controls.

The chain employs TRBV15 and TRBJ2-7; 9 bases fit TRBD1. The sample taken for sequencing was CD8+ T cells from PBMCs. This TCR derives from a human donor with multiple sclerosis. CDR3 protein: CATSRTGGSSEQYF. In DNA form, the CDR3 reads TGTGCCACCAGCAGAACAGGGGGCTCTAGTGAGCAGTACTTC.